One and the same sample provided the 14 T cell receptor beta chains below, sequenced in a study of CD8+CD57+ T cells in acquired aplastic anemia. Sequencing was done on patients that had shown CD8+CD57+ cell expansion by flow cytometry. TCR beta VDJ and CDR3 profiles were obtained from a genomic DNA template. TCRdb analysed the reads with MiXCR anew, one entry per CDR3 protein. The table lists roughly 200,000 distinct CDR3 sequences, about 60% of them singletons. Sequencing input: sorted CD4+, CD8+, or CD8+CD57+ T cells (not recorded which) from PBMCs. These receptors originate from a human donor with aplastic anemia.

This clonotype was recorded once. J is TRBJ2-7 and V is TRBV2, with unresolved D. V was cut by 3 bases and J by 2 bases, with 8 bases left in between. CDR1 SNHLY and CDR2 FYNNEI come from the germline V gene. The CDR3 extends over 13 amino acids. The CDR3 is CASSEYAAYEQYF. CDR3 coding DNA: TGTGCCAGCAGTGAGTATGCGGCCTACGAGCAGTACTTC.

The chain employs TRBV7-9 and TRBJ1-3; D is possibly TRBD1 (6 bases). Trimming removed 3 bases from V and 0 bases from J, with 9 bases in between. The CDR3 is 15 amino acids. Germline CDR1 reads SEHNR; CDR2 reads FQNEAQ (reference sequence). Here the CDR3 reads CASSLGAGSGNTIYF. DNA for the CDR3: TGTGCCAGCAGCTTGGGGGCCGGCTCTGGAAACACCATATATTTT.

V gene TRBV20-1 combines with J gene TRBJ2-1; no reliable D call. This CDR3 is built from 13 residues. Trimming shortened V by 1 base and J by 3 bases, and 7 bases separated the two germline ends. Germline V gene sequence: CDR1 DFQATT, CDR2 SNEGSKA (reference sequence). The CDR3 spells CSARVPSYNEQFF. DNA of the CDR3: TGCAGTGCTAGAGTCCCTAGCTACAATGAGCAGTTCTTC.

This clonotype has only one observation. The chain uses TRBV15 and TRBJ2-7; 7 bases are shared with TRBD1. V was pared by 5 bases and J by 3 bases, with 7 bases of the junction left unmatched. This CDR3 contains 14 residues. Germline V gene data show CDR1 as LNHNV and CDR2 as YYDKDF (reference sequence). This chain's CDR3 is CATSPSRGFYEQYF. As DNA, the CDR3 is TGTGCCACCAGCCCATCCAGGGGGTTCTACGAGCAGTACTTC.

There are many counts of this clonotype. The rearrangement links TRBV5-1 to TRBJ2-7, with 10 bases identical to TRBD1. There are 12 residues in the CDR3. With 6 bases clipped from V and 7 bases from J, the junction kept 4 bases outside the gene matches. CDR1 and CDR2 (germline): SGHRS, YFSETQ. The CDR3 DNA follows: TGCGCCAGCACCTGGACAGGGGGGGAGCAGTACTTC. It codes for CASTWTGGEQYF.

This clonotype was counted a few times. The CDR3, as DNA: TGTGCCAGCAGCTTAGCGATCGGGAACGAGCAGTACTTC. Amino acids: CASSLAIGNEQYF. V and J are TRBV7-6 and TRBJ2-7; D is possibly TRBD2 (5 bases). Germline V gives CDR1 SGHVS, CDR2 FNYEAQ. V was clipped by 0 bases and J by 5 bases, with 8 bases between them. This CDR3 is 13 amino acids long.

V gene TRBV7-9 combines with J gene TRBJ1-1, with TRBD1 as a possible D gene (5 bases). Trimming removed 1 base from V and 10 bases from J, with 16 bases in between. Germline lookup yields CDR1 SEHNR and CDR2 FQNEAQ (reference sequence). The CDR3 is made up of 14 amino acids. The CDR3 bases are TGTGCCAGCAGCTTAGAGGGTCCAGGGAGGATAGCTTTCTTT. Protein product: CASSLEGPGRIAFF.

The chain uses TRBV11-2 and TRBJ2-7; D not resolved. CDR3 length: 15 amino acids. The germline CDR1 and CDR2 sequences are SGHAT and FQNNGV. Trimming pared 1 base from V and 2 bases from J, leaving 12 bases between. The CDR3 sequence is CASSLVGRIPYEQYF. CDR3 bases: TGTGCCAGCAGCTTAGTCGGCAGGATACCCTACGAGCAGTACTTC. Full variable domain (rest looked up from reference TRBV11-2 and TRBJ2-7): EAGVAQSPRYKIIEKRQSVAFWCNPISGHATLYWYQQILGQGPKLLIQFQNNGVVDDSQLPKDRFSAERLKGVDSTLKIQPAKLEDSAVYLCASSLVGRIPYEQYFGPGTRLTVT.

The chain uses TRBV9 and TRBJ2-7; 10 nucleotides agree with TRBD2. From germline, CDR1 is SGDLS and CDR2 YYNGEE. This CDR3 spans 13 amino acids. Germline trimming cut 7 bases from V and 4 bases from J; bases unmatched to any gene: 5. This CDR3 is CASSGLASYEQYF. In DNA form, the CDR3 reads TGTGCCAGCTCGGGACTAGCGTCATACGAGCAGTACTTC.

At least ten counts were recorded for this clonotype. The V gene is TRBV12-3 or TRBV12-4, the J gene TRBJ2-7; a weak D match, TRBD2 (5 bases). V was shortened by 3 bases and J by 4 bases, with 10 bases between the two germline ends. The CDR3 totals 13 residues. The CDR3 coding sequence is TGTGCCAGCAGTTTCGGGATAAATTACGAGCAGTACTTC. Its protein product is CASSFGINYEQYF.

This clonotype came up a few times. The chain links TRBV30 to TRBJ1-2; D ambiguous. Germline lookup yields CDR1 GTSNPN and CDR2 SVGIG (reference sequence). The V and J ends lost 2 bases and 6 bases respectively, with 13 bases between them. The CDR3 sequence is 13 residues long. The CDR3 loop is CAWSSILGDGYTF. The DNA of the CDR3 is TGTGCCTGGAGTTCTATTCTCGGAGATGGCTACACCTTC.

The CDR3 protein is CSAPRQGSIYGYTF. In DNA, the CDR3 is TGCAGTGCCCCGAGACAGGGAAGCATCTATGGCTACACCTTC. The V gene is TRBV20-1, the J gene TRBJ1-2; TRBD1 aligns across 7 bases. V lost 6 bases to trimming and J lost 4 bases; unmatched junction nucleotides: 11. Germline loops: CDR1 DFQATT, CDR2 SNEGSKA (reference sequence). The CDR3 has 14 residues.

The V and J genes are TRBV5-1 and TRBJ2-1; 7 bases line up with TRBD2. The germline gives CDR1 SGHRS, CDR2 YFSETQ. The CDR3 contains 18 residues. The V gene end was trimmed by 4 bases and the J gene end by 0 bases; junction bases not matched to a gene: 13. CDR3 loop: CASSLSGSGDYSYNEQFF. The CDR3 DNA sequence: TGCGCCAGCAGCCTGTCGGGCAGCGGGGACTACTCCTACAATGAGCAGTTCTTC.

V and J are TRBV6-6 and TRBJ2-3, with 12 positions matching TRBD2. Germline CDR1 reads MNHNY; CDR2 reads SVGAGI (reference sequence). This CDR3 contains 18 residues. The trim removed 5 bases at V and 2 bases at J, leaving 11 bases unmatched. CDR3: CASSQPSGGARFTDTQYF. CDR3 DNA sequence: TGTGCCAGCAGTCAACCTAGCGGGGGGGCCCGTTTCACAGATACGCAGTATTTT.